The clone carrying this T cell receptor (beta chain) came up a few times. The sample originates from a study of blood T cells in healthy people across ages. Donors ranged from roughly 6 to 90 years old and were healthy Caucasians in Russia. They isolated at least 6 million PBMCs from each sample. Germline V CDR1 and CDR2: MNHNY, SVGAGI (reference sequence). The CDR3 contains 17 residues. With 0 bases removed from V and 7 bases from J, the gap between germline ends came to 19 bases. For the second PCR, which ran for roughly 6 to 11 cycles, a sample-barcoded 5' primer and a J-beta primer mix were used. TCRdb analysed the 5' RACE reads with MiXCR anew, one entry per CDR3 protein. This table holds approximately 780,000 distinct CDR3 sequences, around a quarter found once. This sample also appeared in a second study, on T cells of mothers and their children. That source reports: Second-PCR primer M1S introduced sample barcodes and 2-4 random nucleotides. Slightly higher overlap, not significant, was seen in related mother-child pairs than in unrelated pairs.

Sample: blood. The source of this sequence is a boy between 10 and 17 years old in good health. This chain links TRBV6-6 with TRBJ2-4; the D gene is possibly TRBD1 (6 bases). CDR3 nucleotide sequence: TGTGCCAGCAGTTACTCCTACCCTGAAGGGGGAATGAACATTCAGTACTTC. Encoded protein: CASSYSYPEGGMNIQYF.